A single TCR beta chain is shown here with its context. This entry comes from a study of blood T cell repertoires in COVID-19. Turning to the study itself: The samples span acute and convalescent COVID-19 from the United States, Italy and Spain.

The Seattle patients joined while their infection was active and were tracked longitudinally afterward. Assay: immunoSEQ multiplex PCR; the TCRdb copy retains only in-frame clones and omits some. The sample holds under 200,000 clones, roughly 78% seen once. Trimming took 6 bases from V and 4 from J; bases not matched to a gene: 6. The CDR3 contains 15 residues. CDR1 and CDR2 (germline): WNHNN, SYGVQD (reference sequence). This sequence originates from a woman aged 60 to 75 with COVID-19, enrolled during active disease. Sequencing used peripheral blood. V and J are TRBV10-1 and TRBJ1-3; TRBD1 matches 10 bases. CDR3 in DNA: TGCGCCAGCAGCGAAGGACAGGGGGACGGAAACACCATATATTTT. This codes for CASSEGQGDGNTIYF.